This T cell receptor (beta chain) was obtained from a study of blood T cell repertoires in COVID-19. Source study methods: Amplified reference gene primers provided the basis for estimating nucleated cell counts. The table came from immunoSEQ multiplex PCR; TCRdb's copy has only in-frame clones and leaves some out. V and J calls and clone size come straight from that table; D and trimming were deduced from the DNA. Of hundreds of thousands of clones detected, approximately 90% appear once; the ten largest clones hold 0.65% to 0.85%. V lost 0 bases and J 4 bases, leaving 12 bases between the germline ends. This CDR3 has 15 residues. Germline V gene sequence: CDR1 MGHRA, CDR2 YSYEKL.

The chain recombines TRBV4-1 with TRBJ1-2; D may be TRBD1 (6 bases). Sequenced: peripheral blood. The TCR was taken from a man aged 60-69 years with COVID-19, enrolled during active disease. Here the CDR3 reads CASSQDESRGYGYTF. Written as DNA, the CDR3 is TGCGCCAGCAGCCAAGATGAGTCCAGGGGCTATGGCTACACCTTC.